The 5 T cell receptor beta chains in this list originate from one sample, sequenced in a study of cytomegalovirus exposure and HLA in healthy donors. The PCR used 60 Vbeta and 13 Jbeta primers. The protocol was immunoSEQ multiplex PCR, while the TCRdb copy is restricted to in-frame clones and leaves out a portion. The data hold about 130,000 clones, with around 10% observed a single time. The specimen sequenced was PBMCs. The source is a woman aged 40 to 49 in good health and CMV-seropositive.

This clone has only a few counts. The chain joins TRBV6-5 to TRBJ1-1; 8 bases agree with TRBD1. The CDR3 covers 15 residues. The junction had 3 bases not matched to a gene; V was cut back by 2 bases and J by 1 base. The germline CDR1 and CDR2 sequences are MNHEY and SVGAGI. The DNA for the CDR3 is TGTGCCAGCAGTTACGGGGGACAGGCGAACACTGAAGCTTTCTTT. It encodes CASSYGGQANTEAFF.

This clone was seen a few times. The V and J genes are TRBV19 and TRBJ1-1; 9 bases are a match to TRBD1. The J segment lost 6 bases and the V segment lost 6 bases, leaving 8 bases of the junction unmatched. Germline-derived CDR1 and CDR2 are LNHDA and SQIVND (reference sequence). This CDR3 region has 14 residues. The CDR3 coding sequence is TGTGCCAGTAGCCTAGGGACAGGGAGGCCTGAAGCTTTCTTT. This gives the protein CASSLGTGRPEAFF.

The chain joins TRBV29-1 to TRBJ1-1; tentatively, D is TRBD1 (6 bases). V shed 5 bases and J shed 10 bases, with 23 bases lying between them. Germline CDR1 is SQVTM and CDR2 is ANQGSEA. The CDR3 has 14 amino acids. CDR3 region: CSVRIMDSGGRAFF. CDR3 nucleotides: TGCAGCGTTCGAATAATGGACAGCGGAGGTAGAGCTTTCTTT.

This clone was counted only a few times. The chain combines TRBV19 with TRBJ1-2; 9 bases match TRBD1. Germline CDR1 and CDR2: LNHDA and SQIVND (reference sequence). CDR3 length: 14 amino acids. V was pared by 3 bases and J by 8 bases, with 7 bases of the junction left unmatched. For the CDR3, the DNA is TGTGCCAGTAGTATGGGACAGGGCTTTCGAGGCTACACCTTC. It encodes CASSMGQGFRGYTF.

This clone was counted a few times. The V and J genes are TRBV5-1 and TRBJ1-5; 10 bases line up with TRBD1. The germline V gene encodes CDR1 SGHRS and CDR2 YFSETQ. V lost 4 bases and J lost 5; bases outside the gene matches: 3. The CDR3 has 14 amino acids. The CDR3 nucleotides read TGCGCCAGCAGCCCAGGGACAGGGGATCAGCCCCAGCATTTT. This translates into CASSPGTGDQPQHF.